What follows is one TCR beta chain and its context. The CDR3 runs to 12 residues. Germline V gives CDR1 SEHNR, CDR2 FQNEAQ (reference sequence). The V end was cut by 8 bases, the J end by 3 bases, with 11 bases between. The data belong to a study of technical replicates of blood from several donors. Assay: immunoSEQ multiplex PCR; the TCRdb copy retains only in-frame clones and omits some. The table records over 75,000 clones, approximately 96% of them present only once. Sequencing was done on a sample of T cells isolated from PBMCs. The chain employs TRBV7-9 and TRBJ2-7; TRBD1 is a possible D gene (5 bases). The sequence was obtained from a human donor in good health. This chain's CDR3 is CASQGDHYEQYF. DNA of the CDR3: TGTGCCAGCCAAGGGGATCACTACGAGCAGTACTTC.